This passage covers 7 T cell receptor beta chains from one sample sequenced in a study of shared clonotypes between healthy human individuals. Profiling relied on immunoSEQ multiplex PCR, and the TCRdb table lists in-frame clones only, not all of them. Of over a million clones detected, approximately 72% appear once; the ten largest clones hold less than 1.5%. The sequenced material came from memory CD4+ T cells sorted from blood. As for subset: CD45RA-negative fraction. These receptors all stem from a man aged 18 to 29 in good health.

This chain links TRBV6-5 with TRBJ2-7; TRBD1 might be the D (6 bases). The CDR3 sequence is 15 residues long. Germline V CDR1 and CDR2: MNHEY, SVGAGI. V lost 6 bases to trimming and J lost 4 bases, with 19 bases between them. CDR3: CASSRDRRMVYEQYF. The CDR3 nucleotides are TGTGCCAGCAGCCGTGACAGGCGAATGGTATACGAGCAGTACTTC.

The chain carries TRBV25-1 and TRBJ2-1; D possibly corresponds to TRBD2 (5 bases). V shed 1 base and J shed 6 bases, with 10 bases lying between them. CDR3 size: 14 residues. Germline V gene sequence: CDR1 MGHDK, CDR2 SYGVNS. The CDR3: CASSESRGFNEQFF. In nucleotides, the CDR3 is TGTGCCAGCAGTGAATCCAGAGGGTTCAATGAGCAGTTCTTC.

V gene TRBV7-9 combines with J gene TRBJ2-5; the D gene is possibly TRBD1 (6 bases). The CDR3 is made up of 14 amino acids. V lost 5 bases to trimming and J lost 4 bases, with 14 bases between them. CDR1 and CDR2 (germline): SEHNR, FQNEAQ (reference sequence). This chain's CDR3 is CASSTGQGGETQYF. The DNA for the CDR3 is TGTGCCAGCAGCACGGGGCAAGGGGGAGAGACCCAGTACTTC.

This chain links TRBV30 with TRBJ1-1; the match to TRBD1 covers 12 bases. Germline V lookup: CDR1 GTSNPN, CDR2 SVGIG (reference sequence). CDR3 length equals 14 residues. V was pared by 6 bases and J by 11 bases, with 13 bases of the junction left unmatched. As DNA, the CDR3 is TGTGCCTGCCCCGAGGGACAGGGGGCCTGGGGGGCTTTCTTT. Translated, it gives CACPEGQGAWGAFF.

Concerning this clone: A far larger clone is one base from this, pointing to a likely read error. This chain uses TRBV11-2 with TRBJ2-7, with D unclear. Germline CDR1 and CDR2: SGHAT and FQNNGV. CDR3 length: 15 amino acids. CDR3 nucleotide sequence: TGCGCCAGCAGCCAAGATCGGGCAGCTACCTACGAGCAGTACTTC. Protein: CASSQDRAATYEQYF.

The CDR3 is CASSWDRANTEAFF. The CDR3, as DNA: TGCGCCAGCAGCTGGGACAGGGCCAACACTGAAGCTTTCTTT. The gene calls are TRBV5-1 and TRBJ1-1; 9 bases are a match to TRBD1. The CDR3 consists of 14 residues. Per the germline V gene, CDR1 is SGHRS and CDR2 is YFSETQ. With V trimmed by 3 bases and J by 2 bases, 2 bases remained unmatched.

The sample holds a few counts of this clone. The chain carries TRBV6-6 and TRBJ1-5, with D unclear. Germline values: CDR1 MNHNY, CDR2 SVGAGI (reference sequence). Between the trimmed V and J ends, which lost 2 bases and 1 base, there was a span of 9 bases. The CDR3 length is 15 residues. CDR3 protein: CASSYVQDSNQPQHF. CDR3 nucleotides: TGTGCCAGCAGTTACGTGCAGGACAGCAATCAGCCCCAGCATTTT.